Listed here are 8 T cell receptor beta chains from one sample, sequenced in a study of T cells in Graves' hyperthyroidism and ophthalmopathy. RNA transcripts gave rise to amplified TCR beta CDR3 regions. HTBI primers drove first-round RT-PCR of the TCR CDR3. Each CDR3 protein gets one entry after TCRdb re-called the multiplex PCR reads with MiXCR. The sample includes a few hundred thousand distinct CDR3 sequences, 35% to 55% of them seen just once. The sample consisted of peripheral blood or thyroid tissue (not recorded which). All receptors come from a woman aged 18-29 years with Graves' hyperthyroidism.

In its sample, this clonotype was seen many times. The V call is TRBV20-1, the J call TRBJ1-2, with D uncertain. V dropped 3 bases and J dropped 6 bases, with 8 bases sitting between them. CDR1 DFQATT and CDR2 SNEGSKA come from the germline V gene (reference sequence). This CDR3 has 11 residues. The CDR3 loop is CSASGGNGYTF. CDR3 sequence (DNA): TGCAGTGCTAGTGGCGGGAATGGCTACACCTTC.

The sample holds a few counts of this clonotype. V gene TRBV2 combines with J gene TRBJ2-2; 9 bases map to TRBD1. Losses at the gene ends were 6 bases for V and 4 bases for J; bases not matched to a gene: 6. Germline V gives CDR1 SNHLY, CDR2 FYNNEI. There are 15 residues in the CDR3. The CDR3 bases are TGTGCCAGCAGATCGGGACAGGGAGGCACCGGGGAGCTGTTTTTT. Its protein is CASRSGQGGTGELFF. The full variable domain, in which reference TRBV2 and TRBJ2-2 provide the parts outside the CDR3, is EPEVTQTPSHQVTQMGQEVILRCVPISNHLYFYWYRQILGQKVEFLVSFYNNEISEKSEIFDDQFSVERPDGSNFTLKIRSTKLEDSAMYFCASRSGQGGTGELFFGEGSRLTVL.

This clonotype was counted many times. V is TRBV20-1 and J is TRBJ2-5, with TRBD2 matching 9 bases. Germline-derived CDR1 and CDR2 are DFQATT and SNEGSKA (reference sequence). Trimming at V came to 6 bases and at J to 3 bases, leaving 8 bases not matched to a gene. This CDR3 spans 14 amino acids. The CDR3 reads CSAPGTSREETQYF. The CDR3, as DNA: TGCAGTGCCCCCGGGACTAGCAGAGAAGAGACCCAGTACTTC.

This clonotype was counted at least ten times. The rearrangement links TRBV7-2 to TRBJ1-4; D gene ambiguous. Germline V gene lookup returns CDR1 SGHTA and CDR2 FQGNSA. V shed 7 bases and J shed 1 base, with 13 bases lying between them. The CDR3 spans 15 residues. Written as DNA, the CDR3 is TGTGCCAGCACCCCCTCGGACGGAACTAATGAAAAACTGTTTTTT. It translates to CASTPSDGTNEKLFF.

This clonotype was recorded many times. The V call is TRBV9, the J call TRBJ1-2, with no clear D. V dropped 2 bases and J dropped 8 bases, with 10 bases sitting between them. Germline lookup yields CDR1 SGDLS and CDR2 YYNGEE. The CDR3 extends over 12 amino acids. CDR3 sequence: CASSVGEGGYTF. The CDR3 nucleotides are TGTGCCAGCAGCGTTGGGGAGGGCGGCTACACCTTC.

The chain combines TRBV29-1 with TRBJ1-2; D gene ambiguous. The CDR3 is 14 residues long. The V end lost 4 bases, the J end lost 6 bases, and 18 bases lay between the germline ends. Germline CDR1 reads SQVTM; CDR2 reads ANQGSEA. CDR3 region: CSVGRTSGEDGYTF. The DNA for the CDR3 is TGCAGCGTTGGACGGACTAGCGGGGAGGATGGCTACACCTTC.

In its sample, this clonotype was seen a few times. At one boundary the junction diverges from the germline segment, which might be a read error. This chain connects TRBV7-2 to TRBJ1-1; D not certain. The CDR3 spans 15 residues. Germline CDR1 and CDR2: SGHTA and FQGNSA. CDR3 residues: CASSQDIGLNTEAFF. The CDR3 bases are TGCGCCAGCAGCCAAGATATTGGCTTGAACACTGAAGCTTTCTTT.

This chain links TRBV20-1 with TRBJ1-5; possible D gene TRBD1, 5 bases. The V gene lost 3 bases and the J gene lost 5 bases, with 14 bases spanning the gap. The CDR3 runs to 14 residues. Germline lookup yields CDR1 DFQATT and CDR2 SNEGSKA (reference sequence). DNA for the CDR3: TGCAGTGCTAGTCCGGAGCAGGGATATCAGCCCCAGCATTTT. It is translated as CSASPEQGYQPQHF.